The clone carrying this T cell receptor (beta chain) was detected many times. Its specificity is not known. The CDR3 spans 13 residues. Trimming took 0 bases from V and 4 from J, leaving 4 bases between them. Germline V CDR1 and CDR2: LGHDT, YNNKEL (reference sequence). These data are taken from a study of early T cells in non-severe SARS-CoV-2 infection. Looking at the study overall: The authors sequenced bulk RNA from unsorted whole blood, leaving chains unpaired. Findings and limits, study-wide: Matching results from VDJdb favored anti-spike CD8 responses, leaving private and CD4 specificities undetected.

cDNA molecules, individually, were tagged with unique molecular identifiers. TCRdb re-called the 5' RACE reads with MiXCR, one entry per CDR3 protein. The sample lists fewer than 45,000 distinct CDR3 sequences; more than 8% were seen once. This receptor was obtained from an adult who was a healthcare worker with PCR-confirmed SARS-CoV-2 infection or an uninfected control (not recorded which). This chain joins TRBV3-1 and TRBJ1-3; D remains unclear. Sequencing was performed on whole blood. As DNA, the CDR3 is TGTGCCAGCAGCCAAGACCGGGGAAACACCATATATTTT. Translating it yields CASSQDRGNTIYF.